This TCR beta chain was observed in a study of regulatory T cells in long-lasting Graves disease. Study conclusions and caveats: TRBV28 was favored in persistent disease, as were TRBJ1-2 and TRBJ2-5.

The V gene lost 3 bases and the J gene lost 3 bases, with 12 bases spanning the gap. The germline V gene encodes CDR1 DFQATT and CDR2 SNEGSKA (reference sequence). This CDR3 is built from 14 residues. The time point is: newly diagnosed GD, antithyroid drugs for less than 3 months. The authors made the TCR library using RNA they extracted from PBMCs. This clonotype came up many times. What it recognizes is unknown. Sequencing libraries for TCR beta were prepared with iRepertoire HTBI primers and Arm-PCR of CDR3 regions. Original methodology: Sample data revealed fewer than 70 TRBV and 12 to 15 TRBJ segments. Via MiXCR, TCRdb re-called the multiplex PCR reads, giving one row per CDR3 protein. The V and J calls follow TCRdb's processing rather than the paper's. The sample consists of a few hundred thousand distinct CDR3 sequences, approximately 12% of them appearing once. These sequences were also reported in another study, on T cells in Graves' hyperthyroidism and ophthalmopathy.

J is TRBJ1-5 and V is TRBV20-1, with D perhaps TRBD1 (5 bases). The sequence came from a woman younger than 30 with Graves disease. The sample consisted of peripheral blood mononuclear cells (PBMCs), taken at new diagnosis, from a patient treated with antithyroid drugs. CDR3 residues: CSAREAGTNQPQHF. DNA of the CDR3: TGCAGTGCTAGGGAAGCCGGGACCAATCAGCCCCAGCATTTT.